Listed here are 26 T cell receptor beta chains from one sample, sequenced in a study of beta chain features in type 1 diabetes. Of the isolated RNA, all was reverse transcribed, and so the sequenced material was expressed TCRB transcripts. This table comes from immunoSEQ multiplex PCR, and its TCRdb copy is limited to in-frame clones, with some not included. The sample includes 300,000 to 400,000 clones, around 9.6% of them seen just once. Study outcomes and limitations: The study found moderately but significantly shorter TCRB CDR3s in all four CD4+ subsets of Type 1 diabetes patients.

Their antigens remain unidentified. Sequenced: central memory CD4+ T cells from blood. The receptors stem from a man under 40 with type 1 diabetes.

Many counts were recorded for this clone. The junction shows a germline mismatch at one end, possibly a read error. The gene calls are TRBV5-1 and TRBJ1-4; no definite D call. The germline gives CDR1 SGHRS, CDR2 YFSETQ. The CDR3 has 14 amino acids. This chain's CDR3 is CASGPRGTDEKLFF. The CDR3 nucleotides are TGCGCCAGCGGCCCTCGGGGAACTGATGAAAAACTGTTTTTT.

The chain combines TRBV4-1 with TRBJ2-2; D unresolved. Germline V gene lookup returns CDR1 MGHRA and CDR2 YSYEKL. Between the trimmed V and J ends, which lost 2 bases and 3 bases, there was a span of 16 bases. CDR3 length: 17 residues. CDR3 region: CASSQMNMGLDTGELFF. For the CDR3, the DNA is TGCGCCAGCAGCCAAATGAACATGGGGTTAGACACCGGGGAGCTGTTTTTT.

CDR3: CASSESGRTYEQYF. The DNA of the CDR3 is TGCGCCAGCAGTGAGTCGGGAAGAACCTACGAGCAGTACTTC. The chain uses TRBV10-1 and TRBJ2-7; D unclear. Germline CDR1 reads WNHNN; CDR2 reads SYGVQD (reference sequence). This CDR3 comprises 14 residues. With 0 bases removed from V and 2 bases from J, the gap between germline ends came to 8 bases.

CDR3 amino acids: CASSPAGYSMNTEAFF. For the CDR3, the DNA is TGTGCCAGCAGCCCCGCGGGATATAGTATGAACACTGAAGCTTTCTTT. V gene TRBV7-9 combines with J gene TRBJ1-1; D gene unclear. This CDR3 is built from 16 residues. Germline CDR1 is SEHNR and CDR2 is FQNEAQ (reference sequence). V dropped 5 bases and J dropped 0 bases, with 16 bases sitting between them.

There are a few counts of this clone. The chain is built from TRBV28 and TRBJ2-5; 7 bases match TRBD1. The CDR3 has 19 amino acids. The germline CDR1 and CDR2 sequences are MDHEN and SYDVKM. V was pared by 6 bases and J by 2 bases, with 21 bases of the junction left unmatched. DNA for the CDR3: TGTGCCAGCAGCCCCCTTCTCGAGACAGGGACGGAGCGGCAAGAGACCCAGTACTTC. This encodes CASSPLLETGTERQETQYF. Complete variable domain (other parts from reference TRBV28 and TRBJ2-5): DVKVTQSSRYLVKRTGEKVFLECVQDMDHENMFWYRQDPGLGLRLIYFSYDVKMKEKGDIPEGYSVSREKKERFSLILESASTNQTSMYLCASSPLLETGTERQETQYFGPGTRLLVL.

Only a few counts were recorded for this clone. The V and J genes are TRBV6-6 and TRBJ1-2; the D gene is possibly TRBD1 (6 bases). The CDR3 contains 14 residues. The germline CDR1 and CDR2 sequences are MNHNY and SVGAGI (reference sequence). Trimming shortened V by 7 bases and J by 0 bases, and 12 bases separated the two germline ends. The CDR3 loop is CASTKGTSNYGYTF. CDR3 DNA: TGTGCCAGCACCAAGGGGACATCTAACTATGGCTACACCTTC.

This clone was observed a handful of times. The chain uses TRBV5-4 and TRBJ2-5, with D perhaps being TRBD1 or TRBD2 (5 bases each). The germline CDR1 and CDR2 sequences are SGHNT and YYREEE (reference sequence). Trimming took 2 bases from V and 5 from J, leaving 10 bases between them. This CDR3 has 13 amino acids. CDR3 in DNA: TGTGCCAGCAGCTTAGTAGGGACGGAGACCCAGTACTTC. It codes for CASSLVGTETQYF.

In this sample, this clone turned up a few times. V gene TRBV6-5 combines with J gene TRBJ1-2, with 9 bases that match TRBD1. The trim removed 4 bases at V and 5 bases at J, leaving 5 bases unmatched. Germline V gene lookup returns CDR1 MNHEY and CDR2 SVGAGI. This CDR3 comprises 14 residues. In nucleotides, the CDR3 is TGTGCCAGCAGTTTAGACAGGGGGGATTATGGCTACACCTTC. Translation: CASSLDRGDYGYTF.

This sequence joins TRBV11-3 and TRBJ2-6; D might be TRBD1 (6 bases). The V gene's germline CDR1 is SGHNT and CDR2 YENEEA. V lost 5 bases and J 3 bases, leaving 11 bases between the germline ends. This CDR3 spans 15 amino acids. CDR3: CASSPQGYGANVLTF. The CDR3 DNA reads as TGTGCCAGCAGCCCACAGGGATATGGGGCCAACGTCCTGACTTTC.

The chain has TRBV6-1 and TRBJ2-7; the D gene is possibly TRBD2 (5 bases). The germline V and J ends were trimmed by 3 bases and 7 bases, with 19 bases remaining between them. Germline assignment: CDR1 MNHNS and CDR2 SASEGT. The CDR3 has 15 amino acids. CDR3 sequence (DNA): TGTGCCAGCAGTGATTTGGGAGCGATCCGTAGGGAGCAGTACTTC. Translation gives CASSDLGAIRREQYF.

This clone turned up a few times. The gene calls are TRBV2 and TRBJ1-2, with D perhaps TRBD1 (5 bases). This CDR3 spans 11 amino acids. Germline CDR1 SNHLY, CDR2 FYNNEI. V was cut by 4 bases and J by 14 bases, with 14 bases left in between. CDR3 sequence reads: CASSAGQVETF. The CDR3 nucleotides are TGTGCCAGCAGTGCGGGGCAGGTCGAGACCTTC.

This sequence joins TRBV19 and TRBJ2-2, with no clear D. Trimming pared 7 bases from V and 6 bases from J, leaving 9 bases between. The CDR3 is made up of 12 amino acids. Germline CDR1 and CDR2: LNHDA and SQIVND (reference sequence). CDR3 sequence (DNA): TGTGCCAGTACCTATTATGCCGGGGAGCTGTTTTTT. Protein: CASTYYAGELFF.

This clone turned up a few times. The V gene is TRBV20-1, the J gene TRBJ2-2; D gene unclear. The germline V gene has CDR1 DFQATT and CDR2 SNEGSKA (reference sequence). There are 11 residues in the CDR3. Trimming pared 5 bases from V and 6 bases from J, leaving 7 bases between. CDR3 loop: CSAFPAGELFF. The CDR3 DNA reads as TGCAGTGCTTTTCCGGCCGGGGAGCTGTTTTTT.

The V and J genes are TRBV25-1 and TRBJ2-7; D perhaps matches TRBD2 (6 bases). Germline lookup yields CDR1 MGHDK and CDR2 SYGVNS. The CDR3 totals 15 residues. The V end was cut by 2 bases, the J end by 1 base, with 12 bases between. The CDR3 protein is CASSEGGNKSYEQYF. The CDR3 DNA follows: TGTGCCAGCAGTGAAGGCGGGAACAAATCCTACGAGCAGTACTTC.

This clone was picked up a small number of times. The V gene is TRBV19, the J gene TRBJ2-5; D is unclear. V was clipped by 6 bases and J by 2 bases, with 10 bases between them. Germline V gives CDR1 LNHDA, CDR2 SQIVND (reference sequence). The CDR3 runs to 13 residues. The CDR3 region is CASRTVGQETQYF. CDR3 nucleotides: TGTGCCAGTAGAACGGTGGGGCAAGAGACCCAGTACTTC.

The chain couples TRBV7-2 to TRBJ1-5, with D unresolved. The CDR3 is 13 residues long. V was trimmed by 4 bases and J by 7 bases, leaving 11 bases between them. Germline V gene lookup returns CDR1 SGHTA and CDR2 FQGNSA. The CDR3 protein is CASSSPDRQPQHF. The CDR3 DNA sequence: TGTGCCAGCAGCTCACCGGACCGGCAGCCCCAGCATTTT.

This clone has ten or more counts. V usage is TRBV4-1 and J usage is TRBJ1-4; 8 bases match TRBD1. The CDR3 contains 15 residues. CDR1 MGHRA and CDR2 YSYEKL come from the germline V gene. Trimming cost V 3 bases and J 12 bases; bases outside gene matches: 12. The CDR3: CASSHLGQASVELFF. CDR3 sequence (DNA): TGCGCCAGCAGCCACCTGGGACAGGCCTCGGTGGAACTGTTTTTT.

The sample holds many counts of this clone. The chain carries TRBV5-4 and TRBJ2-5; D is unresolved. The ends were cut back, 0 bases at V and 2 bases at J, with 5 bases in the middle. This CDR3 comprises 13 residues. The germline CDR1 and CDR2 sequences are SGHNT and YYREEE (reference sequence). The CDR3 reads CASSLATQETQYF. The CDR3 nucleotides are TGTGCCAGCAGCTTGGCTACACAAGAGACCCAGTACTTC.

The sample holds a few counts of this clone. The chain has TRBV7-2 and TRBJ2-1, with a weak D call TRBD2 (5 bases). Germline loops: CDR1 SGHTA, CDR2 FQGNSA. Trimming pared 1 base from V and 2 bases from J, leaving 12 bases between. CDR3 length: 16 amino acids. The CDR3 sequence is CASSLGFGAAYNEQFF. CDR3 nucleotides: TGTGCCAGCAGCTTAGGTTTCGGAGCGGCCTACAATGAGCAGTTCTTC.

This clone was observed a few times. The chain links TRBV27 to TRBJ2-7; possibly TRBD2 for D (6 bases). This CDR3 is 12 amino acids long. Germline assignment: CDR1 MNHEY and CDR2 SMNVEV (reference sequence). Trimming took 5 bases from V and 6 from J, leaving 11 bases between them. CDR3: CASSARRGEQYF. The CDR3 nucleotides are TGTGCCAGCAGTGCAAGGAGGGGCGAGCAGTACTTC.

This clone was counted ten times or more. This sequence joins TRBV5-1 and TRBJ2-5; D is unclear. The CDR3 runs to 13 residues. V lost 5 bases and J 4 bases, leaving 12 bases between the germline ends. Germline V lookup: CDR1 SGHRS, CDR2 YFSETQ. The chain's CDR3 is CASSPGPGETQYF. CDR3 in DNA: TGCGCCAGCAGTCCGGGTCCGGGAGAGACCCAGTACTTC.

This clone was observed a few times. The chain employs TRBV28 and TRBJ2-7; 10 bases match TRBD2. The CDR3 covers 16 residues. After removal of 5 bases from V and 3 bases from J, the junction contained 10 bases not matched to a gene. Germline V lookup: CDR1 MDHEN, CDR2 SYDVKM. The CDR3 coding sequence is TGTGCCAGCAGTCCCCCGGGACTAGCGAATAACTACGAGCAGTACTTC. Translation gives CASSPPGLANNYEQYF.

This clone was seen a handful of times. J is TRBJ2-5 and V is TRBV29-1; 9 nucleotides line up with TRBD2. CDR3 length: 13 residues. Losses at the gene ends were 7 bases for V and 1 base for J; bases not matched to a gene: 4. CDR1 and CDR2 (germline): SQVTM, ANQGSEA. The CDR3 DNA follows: TGCAGCGCCCAGCGGGAGGTCCAAGAGACCCAGTACTTC. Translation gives CSAQREVQETQYF.

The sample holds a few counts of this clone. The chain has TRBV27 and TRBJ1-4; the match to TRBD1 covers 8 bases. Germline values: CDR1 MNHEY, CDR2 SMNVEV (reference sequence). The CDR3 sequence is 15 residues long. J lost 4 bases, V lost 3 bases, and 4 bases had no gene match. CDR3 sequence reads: CASSLDRDRNEKLFF. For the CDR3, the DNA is TGTGCCAGCAGTTTGGACAGGGATCGTAATGAAAAACTGTTTTTT.

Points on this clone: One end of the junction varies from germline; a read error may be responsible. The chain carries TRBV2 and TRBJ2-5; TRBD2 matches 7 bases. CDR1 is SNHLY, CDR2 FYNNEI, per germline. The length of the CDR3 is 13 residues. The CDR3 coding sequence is TGTGCCAGCAGTTGGACGGGAGGAGAGGCCCAGTACTTC. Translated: CASSWTGGEAQYF.

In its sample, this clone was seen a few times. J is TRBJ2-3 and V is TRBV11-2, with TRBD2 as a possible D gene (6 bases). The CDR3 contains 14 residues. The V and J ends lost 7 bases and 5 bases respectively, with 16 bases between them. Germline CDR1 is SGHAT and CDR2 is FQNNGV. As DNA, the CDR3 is TGTGCCAGCAACTCGCACGGGGGAATAGATACGCAGTATTTT. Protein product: CASNSHGGIDTQYF.